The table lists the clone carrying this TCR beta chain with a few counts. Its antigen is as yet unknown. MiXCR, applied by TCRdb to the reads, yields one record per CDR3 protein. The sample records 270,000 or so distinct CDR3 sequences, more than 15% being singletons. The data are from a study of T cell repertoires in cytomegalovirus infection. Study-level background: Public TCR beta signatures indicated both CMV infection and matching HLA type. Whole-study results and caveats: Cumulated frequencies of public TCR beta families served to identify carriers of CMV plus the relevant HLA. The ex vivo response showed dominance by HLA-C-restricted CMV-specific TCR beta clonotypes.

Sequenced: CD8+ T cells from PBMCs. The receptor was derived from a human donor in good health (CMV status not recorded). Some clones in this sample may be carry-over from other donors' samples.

The CDR3 sequence: CASSSSGTGYSGDEQYF. CDR3 coding DNA: TGTGCCAGCAGCTCATCCGGGACAGGGTATTCAGGTGACGAGCAGTACTTC. The V gene is TRBV7-9, the J gene TRBJ2-7; TRBD1 agrees at 9 bases. CDR3 length: 17 residues. Germline CDR1 and CDR2: SEHNR and FQNEAQ (reference sequence). Unmatched junction bases numbered 15, after V lost 4 bases and J lost 5 bases.